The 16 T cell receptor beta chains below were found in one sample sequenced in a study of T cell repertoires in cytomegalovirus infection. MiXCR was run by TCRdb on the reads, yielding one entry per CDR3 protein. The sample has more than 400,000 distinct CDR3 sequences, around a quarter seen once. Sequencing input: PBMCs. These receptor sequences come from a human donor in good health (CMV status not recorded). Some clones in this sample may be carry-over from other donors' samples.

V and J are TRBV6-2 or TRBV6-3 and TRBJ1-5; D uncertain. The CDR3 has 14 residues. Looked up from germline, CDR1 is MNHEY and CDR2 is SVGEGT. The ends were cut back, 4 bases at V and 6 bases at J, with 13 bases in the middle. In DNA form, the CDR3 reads TGTGCCAGCAGTTTGGATTTTGGGGTTCAGCCCCAGCATTTT. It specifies CASSLDFGVQPQHF.

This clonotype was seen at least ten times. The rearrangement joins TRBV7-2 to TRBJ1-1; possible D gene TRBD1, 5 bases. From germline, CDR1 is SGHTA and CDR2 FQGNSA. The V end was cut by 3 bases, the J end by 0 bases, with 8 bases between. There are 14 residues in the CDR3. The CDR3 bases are TGTGCCAGCAGCTTCGGGGGAATGAACACTGAAGCTTTCTTT. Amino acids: CASSFGGMNTEAFF.

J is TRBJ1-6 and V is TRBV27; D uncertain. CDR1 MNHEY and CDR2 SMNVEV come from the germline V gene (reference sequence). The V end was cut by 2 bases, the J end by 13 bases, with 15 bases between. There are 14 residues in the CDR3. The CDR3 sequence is CASSLTGLGFPLHF. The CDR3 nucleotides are TGTGCCAGCAGTTTAACTGGACTGGGGTTTCCCCTCCACTTT.

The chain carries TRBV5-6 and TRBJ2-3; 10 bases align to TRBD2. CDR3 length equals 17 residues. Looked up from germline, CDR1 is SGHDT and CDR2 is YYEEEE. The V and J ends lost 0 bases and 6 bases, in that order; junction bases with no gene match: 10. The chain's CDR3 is CASSLEISGRARDTQYF. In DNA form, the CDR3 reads TGTGCCAGCAGCTTGGAAATCAGCGGGAGGGCCCGGGATACGCAGTATTTT.

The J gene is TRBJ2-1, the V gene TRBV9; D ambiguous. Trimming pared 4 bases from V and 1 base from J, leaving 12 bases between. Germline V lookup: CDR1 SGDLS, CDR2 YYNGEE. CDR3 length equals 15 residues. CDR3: CASSYRDGSYNEQFF. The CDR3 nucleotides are TGTGCCAGCAGCTACCGAGACGGGTCCTACAATGAGCAGTTCTTC. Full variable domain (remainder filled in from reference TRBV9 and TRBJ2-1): DSGVTQTPKHLITATGQRVTLRCSPRSGDLSVYWYQQSLDQGLQFLIQYYNGEERAKGNILERFSAQQFPDLHSELNLSSLELGDSALYFCASSYRDGSYNEQFFGPGTRLTVL.

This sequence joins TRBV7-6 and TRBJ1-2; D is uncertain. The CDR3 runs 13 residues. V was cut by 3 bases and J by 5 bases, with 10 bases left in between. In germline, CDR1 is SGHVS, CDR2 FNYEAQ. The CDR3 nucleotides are TGTGCCAGCAGCTTCGAGGAAGGGTATGGCTACACCTTC. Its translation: CASSFEEGYGYTF.

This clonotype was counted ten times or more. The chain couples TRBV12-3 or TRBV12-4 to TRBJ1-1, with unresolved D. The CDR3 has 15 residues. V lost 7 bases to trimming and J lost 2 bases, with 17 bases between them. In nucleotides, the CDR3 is TGTGCCAGCACCCCCTTGAGTCCGGCTAACACTGAAGCTTTCTTT. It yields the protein CASTPLSPANTEAFF.

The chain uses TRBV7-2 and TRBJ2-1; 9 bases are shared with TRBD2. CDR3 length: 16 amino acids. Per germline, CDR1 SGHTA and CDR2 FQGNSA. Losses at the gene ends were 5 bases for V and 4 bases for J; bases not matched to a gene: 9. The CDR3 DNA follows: TGTGCCAGCAGCCGACCCCCGGCGGGAGGGTACAATGAGCAGTTCTTC. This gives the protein CASSRPPAGGYNEQFF.

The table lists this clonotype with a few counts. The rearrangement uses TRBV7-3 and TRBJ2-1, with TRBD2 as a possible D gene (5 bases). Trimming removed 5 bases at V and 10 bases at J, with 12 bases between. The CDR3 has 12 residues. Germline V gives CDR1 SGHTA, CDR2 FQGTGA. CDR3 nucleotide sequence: TGTGCCAGCAGCCCACCTTCGGGGGAGCAGTTCTTC. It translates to CASSPPSGEQFF. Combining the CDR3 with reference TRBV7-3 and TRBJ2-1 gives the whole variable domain GAGVSQTPSNKVTEKGKYVELRCDPISGHTALYWYRQSLGQGPEFLIYFQGTGAADDSGLPNDRFFAVRPEGSVSTLKIQRTERGDSAVYLCASSPPSGEQFFGPGTRLTVL.

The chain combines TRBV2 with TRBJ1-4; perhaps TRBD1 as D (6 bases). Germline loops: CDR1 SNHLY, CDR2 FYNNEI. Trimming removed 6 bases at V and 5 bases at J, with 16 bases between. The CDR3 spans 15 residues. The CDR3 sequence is CASRALGQLNEKLFF. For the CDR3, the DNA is TGTGCCAGCAGGGCCCTCGGACAGCTGAATGAAAAACTGTTTTTT.

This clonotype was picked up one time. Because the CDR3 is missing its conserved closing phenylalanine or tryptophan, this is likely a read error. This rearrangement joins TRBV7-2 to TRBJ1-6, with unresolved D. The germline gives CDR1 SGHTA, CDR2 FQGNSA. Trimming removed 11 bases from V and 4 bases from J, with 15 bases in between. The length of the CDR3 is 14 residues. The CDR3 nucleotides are TGTGCCTCTCGGTCGCTGGCTTATAATTCACCCCTCCACCTT. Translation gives CASRSLAYNSPLHL.

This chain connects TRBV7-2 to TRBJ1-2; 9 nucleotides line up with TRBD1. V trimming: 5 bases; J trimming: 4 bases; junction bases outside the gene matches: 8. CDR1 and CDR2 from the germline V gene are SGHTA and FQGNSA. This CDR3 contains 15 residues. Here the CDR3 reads CASSTRDREPYGYTF. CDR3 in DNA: TGTGCCAGCAGCACCCGGGACAGGGAACCCTATGGCTACACCTTC.

The CDR3 loop reads CSAPLAGARETQYF. The CDR3 DNA reads TGCAGCGCCCCACTAGCGGGAGCCCGGGAGACCCAGTACTTC. The J gene is TRBJ2-5, the V gene TRBV29-1; 11 bases match TRBD2. The CDR3 spans 14 residues. The germline CDR1 and CDR2 sequences are SQVTM and ANQGSEA. The V gene end was trimmed by 7 bases and the J gene end by 5 bases; junction bases not matched to a gene: 9.

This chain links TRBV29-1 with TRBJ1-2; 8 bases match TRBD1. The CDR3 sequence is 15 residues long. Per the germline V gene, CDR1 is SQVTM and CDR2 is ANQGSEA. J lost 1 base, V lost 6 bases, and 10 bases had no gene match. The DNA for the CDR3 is TGCAGCGTCTTTTTACAGGGGGGCCGTAACTATGGCTACACCTTC. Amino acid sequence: CSVFLQGGRNYGYTF.

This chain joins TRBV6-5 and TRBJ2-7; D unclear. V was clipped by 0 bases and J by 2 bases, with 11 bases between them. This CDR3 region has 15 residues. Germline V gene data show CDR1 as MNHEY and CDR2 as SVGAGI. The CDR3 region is CASSYSFPGPYEQYF. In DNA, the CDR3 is TGTGCCAGCAGTTACTCGTTTCCAGGCCCCTACGAGCAGTACTTC.

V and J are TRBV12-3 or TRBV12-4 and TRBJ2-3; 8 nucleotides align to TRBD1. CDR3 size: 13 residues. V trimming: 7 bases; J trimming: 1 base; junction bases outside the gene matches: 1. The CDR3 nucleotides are TGTGCCAGCAACAGGGGGGGCACAGATACGCAGTATTTT. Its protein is CASNRGGTDTQYF.